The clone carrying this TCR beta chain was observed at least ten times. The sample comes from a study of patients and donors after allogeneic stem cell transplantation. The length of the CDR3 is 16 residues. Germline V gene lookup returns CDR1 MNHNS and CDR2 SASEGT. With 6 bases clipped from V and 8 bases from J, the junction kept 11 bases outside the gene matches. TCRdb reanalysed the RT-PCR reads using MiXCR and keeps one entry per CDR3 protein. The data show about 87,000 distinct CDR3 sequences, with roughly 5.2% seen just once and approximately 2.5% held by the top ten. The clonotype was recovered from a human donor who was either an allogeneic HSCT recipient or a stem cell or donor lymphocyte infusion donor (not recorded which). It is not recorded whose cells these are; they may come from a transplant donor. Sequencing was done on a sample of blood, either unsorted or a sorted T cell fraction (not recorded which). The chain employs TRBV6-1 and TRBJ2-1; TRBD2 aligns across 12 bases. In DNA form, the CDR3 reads TGTGCCAGCAGCCGTATACCTAGCGGGGGGGCTTATGAGCAGTTCTTC. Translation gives CASSRIPSGGAYEQFF.